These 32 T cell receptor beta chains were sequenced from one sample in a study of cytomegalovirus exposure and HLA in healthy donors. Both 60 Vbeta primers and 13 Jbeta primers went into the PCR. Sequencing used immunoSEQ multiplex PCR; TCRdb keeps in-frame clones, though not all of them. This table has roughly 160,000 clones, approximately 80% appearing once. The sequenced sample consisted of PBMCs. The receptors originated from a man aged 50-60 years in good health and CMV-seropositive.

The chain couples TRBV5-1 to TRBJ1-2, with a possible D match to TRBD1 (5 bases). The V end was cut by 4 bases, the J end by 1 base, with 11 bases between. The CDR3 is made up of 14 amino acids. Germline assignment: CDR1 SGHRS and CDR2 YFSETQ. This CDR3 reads CASSGGGGNYGYTF. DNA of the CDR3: TGCGCCAGCAGCGGTGGGGGGGGTAACTATGGCTACACCTTC.

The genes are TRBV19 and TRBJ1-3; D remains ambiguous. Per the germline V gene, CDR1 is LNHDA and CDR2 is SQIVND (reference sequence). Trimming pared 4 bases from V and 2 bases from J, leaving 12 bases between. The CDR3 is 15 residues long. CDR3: CASSNTENAGNTIYF. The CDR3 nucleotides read TGTGCCAGTAGTAACACAGAGAACGCTGGAAACACCATATATTTT.

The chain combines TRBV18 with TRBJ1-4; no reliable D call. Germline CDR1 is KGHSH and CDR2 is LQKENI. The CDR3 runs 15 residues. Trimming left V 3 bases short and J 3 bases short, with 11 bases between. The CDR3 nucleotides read TGTGCCAGCTCACCTTCGGCGGTTGCTAATGAAAAACTGTTTTTT. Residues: CASSPSAVANEKLFF.

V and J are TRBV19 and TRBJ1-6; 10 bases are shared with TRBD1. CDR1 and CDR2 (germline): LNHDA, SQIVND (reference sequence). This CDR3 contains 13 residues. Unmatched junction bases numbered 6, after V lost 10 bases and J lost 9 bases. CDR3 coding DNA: TGTGCCACTAGACAGGGGGCCGGTTCACCCCTCCACTTT. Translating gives CATRQGAGSPLHF. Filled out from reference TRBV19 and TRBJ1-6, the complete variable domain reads DGGITQSPKYLFRKEGQNVTLSCEQNLNHDAMYWYRQDPGQGLRLIYYSQIVNDFQKGDIAEGYSVSREKKESFPLTVTSAQKNPTAFYLCATRQGAGSPLHFGNGTRLTVT.

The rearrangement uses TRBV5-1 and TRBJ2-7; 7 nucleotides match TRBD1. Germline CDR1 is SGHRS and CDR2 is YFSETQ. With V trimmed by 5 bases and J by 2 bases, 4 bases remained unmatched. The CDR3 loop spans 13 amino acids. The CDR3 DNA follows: TGCGCCAGCAGTACAGGGGACCCCTACGAGCAGTACTTC. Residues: CASSTGDPYEQYF.

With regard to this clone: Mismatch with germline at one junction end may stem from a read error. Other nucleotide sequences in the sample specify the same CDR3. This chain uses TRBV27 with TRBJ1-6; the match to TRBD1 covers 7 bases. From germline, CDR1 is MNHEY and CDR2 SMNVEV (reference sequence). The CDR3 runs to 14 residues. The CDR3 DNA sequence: TGTGCCAGCAGTTCGGGACAGCTTAATTCCCCCCTCCACTTT. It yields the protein CASSSGQLNSPLHF.

The CDR3 nucleotides read TGCGCCAGCAGCTCCGGGACAGGGAGAAACACCATATATTTT. Translated, it gives CASSSGTGRNTIYF. This chain connects TRBV5-1 to TRBJ1-3, with 9 bases identical to TRBD1. This CDR3 comprises 14 residues. In germline, CDR1 is SGHRS, CDR2 YFSETQ. Trimming removed 3 bases from V and 5 bases from J; junction bases left unmatched: 3.

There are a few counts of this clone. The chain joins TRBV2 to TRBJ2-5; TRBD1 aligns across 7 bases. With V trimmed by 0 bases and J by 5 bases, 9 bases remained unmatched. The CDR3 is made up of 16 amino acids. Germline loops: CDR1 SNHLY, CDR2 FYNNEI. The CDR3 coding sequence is TGTGCCAGCAGTGAAGCGCGGAAGGGGGCTACGGAGACCCAGTACTTC. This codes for CASSEARKGATETQYF.

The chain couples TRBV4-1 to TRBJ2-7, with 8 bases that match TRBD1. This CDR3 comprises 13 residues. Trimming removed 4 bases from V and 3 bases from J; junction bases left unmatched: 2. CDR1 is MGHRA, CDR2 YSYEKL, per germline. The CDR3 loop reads CASSRTGSYEQYF. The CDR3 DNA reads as TGCGCCAGCAGCCGGACAGGGAGCTACGAGCAGTACTTC.

In DNA, the CDR3 is TGTGCCAGCAGTGAGGGTAGACGGGAGACCCAGTACTTC. It encodes CASSEGRRETQYF. V and J are TRBV27 and TRBJ2-5; D is possibly TRBD2 (5 bases). The CDR3 has 13 residues. Trimming cost V 5 bases and J 5 bases, with 12 bases left between them. In germline, CDR1 is MNHEY, CDR2 SMNVEV (reference sequence).

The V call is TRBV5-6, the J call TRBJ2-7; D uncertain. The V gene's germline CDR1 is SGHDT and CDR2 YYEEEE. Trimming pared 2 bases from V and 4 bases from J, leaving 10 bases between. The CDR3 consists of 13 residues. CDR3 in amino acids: CASSFYPEYEQYF. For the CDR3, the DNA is TGTGCCAGCAGCTTCTATCCTGAGTACGAGCAGTACTTC.

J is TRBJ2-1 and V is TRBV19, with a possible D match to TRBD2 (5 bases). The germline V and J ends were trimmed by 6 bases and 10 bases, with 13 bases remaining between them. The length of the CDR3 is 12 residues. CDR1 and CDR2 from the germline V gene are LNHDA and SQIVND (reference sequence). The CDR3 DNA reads TGTGCCAGTAGCAGACCAAGAGGGGAGCAGTTCTTC. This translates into CASSRPRGEQFF.

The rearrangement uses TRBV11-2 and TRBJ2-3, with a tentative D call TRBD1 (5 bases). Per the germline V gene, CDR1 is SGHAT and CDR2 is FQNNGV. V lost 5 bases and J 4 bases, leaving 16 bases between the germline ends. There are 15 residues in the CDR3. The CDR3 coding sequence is TGTGCCAGCAGCGCATCCCCAGGGCAGGCAGATACGCAGTATTTT. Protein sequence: CASSASPGQADTQYF.

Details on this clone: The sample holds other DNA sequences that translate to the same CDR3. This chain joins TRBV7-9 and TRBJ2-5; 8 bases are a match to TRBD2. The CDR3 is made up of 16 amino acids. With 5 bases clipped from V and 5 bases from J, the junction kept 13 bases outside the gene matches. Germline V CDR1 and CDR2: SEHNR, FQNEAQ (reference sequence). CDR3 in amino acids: CASSVGAGGVMETQYF. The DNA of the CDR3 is TGTGCCAGCAGCGTGGGGGCGGGGGGCGTGATGGAGACCCAGTACTTC.

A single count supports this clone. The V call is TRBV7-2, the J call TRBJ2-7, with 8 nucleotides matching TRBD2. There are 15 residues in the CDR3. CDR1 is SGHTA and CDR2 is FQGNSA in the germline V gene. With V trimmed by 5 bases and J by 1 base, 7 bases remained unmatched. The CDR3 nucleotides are TGTGCCAGCAGCACCGCCGGGACTAGTTCCTACGAGCAGTACTTC. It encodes CASSTAGTSSYEQYF.

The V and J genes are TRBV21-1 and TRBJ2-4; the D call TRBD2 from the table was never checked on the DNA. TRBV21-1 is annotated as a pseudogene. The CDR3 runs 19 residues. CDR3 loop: CASSPPSLIPMKAKNIQYF. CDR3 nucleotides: TGTGCCAGCAGCCCCCCCTCCTTAATTCCTATGAAAGCCAAAAACATTCAGTACTTC.

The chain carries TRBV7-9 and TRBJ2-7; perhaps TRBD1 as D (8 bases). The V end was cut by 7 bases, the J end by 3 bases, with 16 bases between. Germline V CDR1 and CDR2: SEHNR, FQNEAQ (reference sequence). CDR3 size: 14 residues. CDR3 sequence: CASTPYRGGYEQYF. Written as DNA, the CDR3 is TGTGCCAGCACCCCCTACAGGGGGGGCTACGAGCAGTACTTC.

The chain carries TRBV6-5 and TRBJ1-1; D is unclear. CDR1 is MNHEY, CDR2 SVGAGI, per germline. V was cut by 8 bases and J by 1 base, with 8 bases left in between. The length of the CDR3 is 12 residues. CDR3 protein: CASGQANTEAFF. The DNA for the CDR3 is TGTGCCAGCGGTCAAGCGAACACTGAAGCTTTCTTT.

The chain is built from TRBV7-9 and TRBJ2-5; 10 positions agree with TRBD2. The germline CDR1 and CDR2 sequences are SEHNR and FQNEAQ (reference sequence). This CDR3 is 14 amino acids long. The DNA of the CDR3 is TGTGCTGGTCGGACTAGCGGTTTGCAAGAGACCCAGTACTTC. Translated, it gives CAGRTSGLQETQYF.

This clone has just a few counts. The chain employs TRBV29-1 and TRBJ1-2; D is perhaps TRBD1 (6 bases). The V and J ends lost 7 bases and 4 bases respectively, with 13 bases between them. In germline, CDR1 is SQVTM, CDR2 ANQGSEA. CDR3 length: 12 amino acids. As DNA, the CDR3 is TGCAGCGCCCTGGACAGTCCCTATGGCTACACCTTC. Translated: CSALDSPYGYTF. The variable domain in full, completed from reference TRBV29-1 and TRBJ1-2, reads SAVISQKPSRDICQRGTSLTIQCQVDSQVTMMFWYRQQPGQSLTLIATANQGSEATYESGFVIDKFPISRPNLTFSTLTVSNMSPEDSSIYLCSALDSPYGYTFGSGTRLTVV.

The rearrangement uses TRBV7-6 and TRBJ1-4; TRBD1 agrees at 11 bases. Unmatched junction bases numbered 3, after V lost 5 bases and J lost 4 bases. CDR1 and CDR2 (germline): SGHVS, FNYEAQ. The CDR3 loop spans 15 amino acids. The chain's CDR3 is CASSLGQGVNEKLFF. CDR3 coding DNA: TGTGCCAGCAGCCTGGGACAGGGGGTTAATGAAAAACTGTTTTTT.

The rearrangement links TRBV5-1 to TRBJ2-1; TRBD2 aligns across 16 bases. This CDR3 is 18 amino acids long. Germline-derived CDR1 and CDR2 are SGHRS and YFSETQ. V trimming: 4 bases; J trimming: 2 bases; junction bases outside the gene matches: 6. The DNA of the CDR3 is TGCGCCAGCAGCACGGGACTAGCGGGGGGGCGTCCCTACAATGAGCAGTTCTTC. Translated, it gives CASSTGLAGGRPYNEQFF.

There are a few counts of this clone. The CDR3 loop reads CAWREKLAGGPSSYNEQFF. The CDR3 DNA sequence: TGTGCCTGGAGAGAAAAACTAGCGGGGGGGCCAAGCTCCTACAATGAGCAGTTCTTC. The rearrangement links TRBV30 to TRBJ2-1; 13 bases align to TRBD2. This CDR3 has 19 amino acids. V lost 3 bases and J lost 0; bases outside the gene matches: 11. The germline gives CDR1 GTSNPN, CDR2 SVGIG (reference sequence).

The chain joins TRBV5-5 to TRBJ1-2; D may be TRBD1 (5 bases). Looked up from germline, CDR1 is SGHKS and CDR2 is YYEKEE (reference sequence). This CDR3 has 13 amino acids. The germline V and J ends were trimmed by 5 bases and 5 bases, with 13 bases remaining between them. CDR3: CASSYGTEYGYTF. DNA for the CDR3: TGTGCCAGCAGTTATGGGACTGAGTATGGCTACACCTTC. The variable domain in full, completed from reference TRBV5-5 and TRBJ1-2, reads DAGVTQSPTHLIKTRGQQVTLRCSPISGHKSVSWYQQVLGQGPQFIFQYYEKEERGRGNFPDRFSARQFPNYSSELNVNALLLGDSALYLCASSYGTEYGYTFGSGTRLTVV.

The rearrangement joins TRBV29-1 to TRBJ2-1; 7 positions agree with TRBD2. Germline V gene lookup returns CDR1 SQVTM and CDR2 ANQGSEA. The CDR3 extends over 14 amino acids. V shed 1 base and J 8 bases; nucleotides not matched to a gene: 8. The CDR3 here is CSVEGGGPGDEQFF. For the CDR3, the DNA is TGCAGCGTTGAAGGGGGGGGACCCGGGGATGAGCAGTTCTTC.

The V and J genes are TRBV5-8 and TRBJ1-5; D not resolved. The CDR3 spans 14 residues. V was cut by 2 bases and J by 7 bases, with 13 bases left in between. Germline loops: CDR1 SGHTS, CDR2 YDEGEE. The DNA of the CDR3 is TGTGCCAGCAGCTTATTCGGAGCCCCACAGCCCCAGCATTTT. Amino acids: CASSLFGAPQPQHF.

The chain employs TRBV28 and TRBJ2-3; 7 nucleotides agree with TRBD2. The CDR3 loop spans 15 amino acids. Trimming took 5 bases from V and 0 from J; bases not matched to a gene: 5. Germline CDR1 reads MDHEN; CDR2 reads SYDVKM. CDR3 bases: TGTGCCAGCAGTCCCAGCGGGACGAGCACAGATACGCAGTATTTT. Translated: CASSPSGTSTDTQYF. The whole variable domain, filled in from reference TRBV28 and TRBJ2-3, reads DVKVTQSSRYLVKRTGEKVFLECVQDMDHENMFWYRQDPGLGLRLIYFSYDVKMKEKGDIPEGYSVSREKKERFSLILESASTNQTSMYLCASSPSGTSTDTQYFGPGTRLTVL.

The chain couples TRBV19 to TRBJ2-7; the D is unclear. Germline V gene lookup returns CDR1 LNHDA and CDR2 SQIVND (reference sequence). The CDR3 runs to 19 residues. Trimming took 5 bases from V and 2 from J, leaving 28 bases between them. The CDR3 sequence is CASSSTRGTGSSGPYEQYF. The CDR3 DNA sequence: TGTGCCAGTAGTTCCACCCGAGGTACGGGTTCTAGTGGCCCCTACGAGCAGTACTTC. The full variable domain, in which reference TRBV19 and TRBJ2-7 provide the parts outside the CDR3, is DGGITQSPKYLFRKEGQNVTLSCEQNLNHDAMYWYRQDPGQGLRLIYYSQIVNDFQKGDIAEGYSVSREKKESFPLTVTSAQKNPTAFYLCASSSTRGTGSSGPYEQYFGPGTRLTVT.

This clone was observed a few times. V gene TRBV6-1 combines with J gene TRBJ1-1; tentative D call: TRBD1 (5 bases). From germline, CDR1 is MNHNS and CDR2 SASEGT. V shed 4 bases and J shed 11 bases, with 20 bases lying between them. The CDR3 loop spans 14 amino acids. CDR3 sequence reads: CASSGGTLGYWAFF. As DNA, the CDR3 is TGTGCCAGCAGTGGCGGGACTCTGGGTTACTGGGCTTTCTTT.

The CDR3 sequence: CASSPHTGTEAFF. CDR3 coding DNA: TGTGCCAGCAGCCCCCACACGGGCACTGAAGCTTTCTTT. The chain joins TRBV9 to TRBJ1-1, with D uncertain. V was shortened by 4 bases and J by 4 bases, with 11 bases between the two germline ends. The CDR3 totals 13 residues. CDR1 is SGDLS and CDR2 is YYNGEE in the germline V gene.

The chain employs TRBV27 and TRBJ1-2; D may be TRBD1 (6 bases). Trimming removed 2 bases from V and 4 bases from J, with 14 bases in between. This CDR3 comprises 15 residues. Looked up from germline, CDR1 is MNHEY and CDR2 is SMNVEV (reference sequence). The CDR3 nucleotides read TGTGCCAGCAGTTTACAAAAGGGGGTGGTCTATGGCTACACCTTC. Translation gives CASSLQKGVVYGYTF.

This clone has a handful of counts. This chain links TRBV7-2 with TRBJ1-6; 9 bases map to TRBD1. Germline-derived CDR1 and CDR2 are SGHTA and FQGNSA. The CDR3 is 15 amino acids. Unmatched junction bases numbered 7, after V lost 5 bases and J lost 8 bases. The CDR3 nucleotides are TGTGCCAGCAGCACGGACAGGGGTTCAGATTCACCCCTCCACTTT. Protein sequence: CASSTDRGSDSPLHF.